This passage covers 32 T cell receptor beta chains from one sample sequenced in a study of CD8 T cells in Susac syndrome. Reverse transcription used 0.5 to 1 ug RNA and random hexamers. TCRdb reprocessed the immunoSEQ multiplex PCR reads via MiXCR and lists one record per CDR3 protein. The sample carries around 280,000 distinct CDR3 sequences, about 88% recorded once. The sample consisted of CD8+ T cells from PBMCs. These receptors all come from a human donor with multiple sclerosis.

This rearrangement joins TRBV19 to TRBJ2-2, with D tentatively TRBD2 (5 bases). Germline V gene lookup returns CDR1 LNHDA and CDR2 SQIVND (reference sequence). V gave up 3 bases and J gave up 4 bases, with 12 bases separating them. The CDR3 runs 15 residues. For the CDR3, the DNA is TGTGCCAGTAGTATGACTATGAGCACCACCGGGGAGCTGTTTTTT. It specifies CASSMTMSTTGELFF.

The CDR3, as DNA: TGTGCCACAACTAGCGGGAGGCCCCCAAGCTATGAGCAGTTCTTC. Protein sequence: CATTSGRPPSYEQFF. This sequence joins TRBV27 and TRBJ2-1; 12 nucleotides line up with TRBD2. The ends lost 10 bases at V and 8 bases at J; junction bases unmatched: 12. The CDR3 runs to 15 residues. Germline V gene data show CDR1 as MNHEY and CDR2 as SMNVEV (reference sequence).

CDR3 coding DNA: TGTGCCAGTCGTGACTTGACACCTAACACTGAAGCTTTCTTT. This sequence encodes CASRDLTPNTEAFF. This chain uses TRBV27 with TRBJ1-1; D unresolved. Germline loops: CDR1 MNHEY, CDR2 SMNVEV (reference sequence). This CDR3 region has 14 residues. V dropped 9 bases and J dropped 2 bases, with 16 bases sitting between them.

The chain uses TRBV20-1 and TRBJ2-1, with D possibly matching TRBD2 (6 bases). Trimming pared 0 bases from V and 5 bases from J, leaving 14 bases between. Germline CDR1 reads DFQATT; CDR2 reads SNEGSKA (reference sequence). The CDR3 is 15 amino acids. The CDR3 DNA reads TGCAGTGCTAGAGATTTCCCTAGCGCCCACAATGAGCAGTTCTTC. Residues: CSARDFPSAHNEQFF.

The V gene is TRBV10-3, the J gene TRBJ1-3, with D unclear. V was pared by 3 bases and J by 4 bases, with 10 bases between. Germline V gene lookup returns CDR1 ENHRY and CDR2 SYGVKD. This CDR3 is built from 14 residues. CDR3 protein: CAISEGGKGNTIYF. For the CDR3, the DNA is TGTGCCATCAGTGAAGGAGGTAAAGGAAACACCATATATTTT.

This clonotype was seen only a few times. J is TRBJ1-1 and V is TRBV7-2; no clear D gene. V was cut by 4 bases and J by 0 bases, with 9 bases left in between. This CDR3 contains 14 residues. From germline, CDR1 is SGHTA and CDR2 FQGNSA. Here the CDR3 DNA reads TGTGCCAGCAGCTACGTGGGGATGAACACTGAAGCTTTCTTT. Translation: CASSYVGMNTEAFF.

This sequence joins TRBV5-1 and TRBJ2-3, with 7 bases lining up with TRBD2. CDR3 length equals 17 residues. Per the germline V gene, CDR1 is SGHRS and CDR2 is YFSETQ. V shed 4 bases, J shed 0 bases, and the junction held 11 bases outside the gene matches. The CDR3 is CASSAPVAGLSTDTQYF. The DNA for the CDR3 is TGCGCCAGCAGCGCCCCCGTAGCGGGCCTAAGCACAGATACGCAGTATTTT. Combining the CDR3 with reference TRBV5-1 and TRBJ2-3 gives the whole variable domain KAGVTQTPRYLIKTRGQQVTLSCSPISGHRSVSWYQQTPGQGLQFLFEYFSETQRNKGNFPGRFSGRQFSNSRSEMNVSTLELGDSALYLCASSAPVAGLSTDTQYFGPGTRLTVL.

The chain employs TRBV29-1 and TRBJ2-2; maybe TRBD1 (8 bases). Germline V gene sequence: CDR1 SQVTM, CDR2 ANQGSEA. V was cut by 3 bases and J by 5 bases, with 19 bases left in between. This CDR3 region has 16 residues. Here the CDR3 DNA reads TGCAGCGTTGAGTGGGCCGGACAGGGACTAACCGGGGAGCTGTTTTTT. Residues: CSVEWAGQGLTGELFF.

This chain joins TRBV27 and TRBJ2-3, with a possible D match to TRBD2 (5 bases). From germline, CDR1 is MNHEY and CDR2 SMNVEV (reference sequence). The V end was cut by 6 bases, the J end by 3 bases, with 16 bases between. This CDR3 region has 15 residues. The CDR3 nucleotides are TGTGCCAGCAGCCCTTTGGGAGCCCCAACAGATACGCAGTATTTT. This gives the protein CASSPLGAPTDTQYF.

The rearrangement uses TRBV20-1 and TRBJ2-7; TRBD1 or TRBD2 may be the D gene (5 bases each). V lost 6 bases and J lost 1, with 16 bases in between. The CDR3 covers 14 residues. Germline-derived CDR1 and CDR2 are DFQATT and SNEGSKA (reference sequence). The chain's CDR3 is CSAGDVNISYEQYF. Written as DNA, the CDR3 is TGCAGTGCCGGGGACGTAAACATATCCTACGAGCAGTACTTC.

The genes are TRBV20-1 and TRBJ2-4; TRBD2 agrees at 8 bases. The CDR3 runs 20 residues. Germline V gene data show CDR1 as DFQATT and CDR2 as SNEGSKA (reference sequence). Trimming cost V 3 bases and J 1 base; bases outside gene matches: 20. CDR3 DNA: TGCAGTGCTAGGACGATAACAAAGCGGGAGTCGGCTCCGGCCAAAAACATTCAGTACTTC. Protein sequence: CSARTITKRESAPAKNIQYF.

V gene TRBV20-1 combines with J gene TRBJ2-1; TRBD2 matches 8 bases. The germline V gene has CDR1 DFQATT and CDR2 SNEGSKA (reference sequence). The CDR3 loop spans 19 amino acids. Unmatched junction bases numbered 21, after V lost 1 base and J lost 7 bases. The CDR3 protein is CSARVRSSGSAMRLNEQFF. The DNA for the CDR3 is TGCAGTGCTAGAGTTCGGTCGAGCGGGAGTGCAATGAGGCTGAATGAGCAGTTCTTC.

The chain uses TRBV2 and TRBJ2-1; 11 bases are shared with TRBD2. Trimming removed 6 bases from V and 7 bases from J; junction bases left unmatched: 8. The germline V gene has CDR1 SNHLY and CDR2 FYNNEI. The CDR3 contains 15 residues. In DNA, the CDR3 is TGTGCCAGCAGGAGTGGACTAGCGGGTAAAAATGAGCAGTTCTTC. It encodes CASRSGLAGKNEQFF.

The V and J genes are TRBV2 and TRBJ2-3; a weak D match, TRBD2 (5 bases). The CDR3 has 17 amino acids. The V end was cut by 1 base, the J end by 4 bases, with 18 bases between. Germline V lookup: CDR1 SNHLY, CDR2 FYNNEI. The CDR3 sequence: CASSEVMGSSRADTQYF. The DNA of the CDR3 is TGTGCCAGCAGTGAAGTTATGGGGAGCTCTCGGGCAGATACGCAGTATTTT.

J is TRBJ2-7 and V is TRBV21-1; no DNA check was done on the table's D call, TRBD2. TRBV21-1 has pseudogene status. The CDR3 has 18 residues. CDR3 in DNA: TGTGCCAGCAGCAAAGGCCAGGACACTAGCGGGGGCTCCTACGAGCAGTACTTC. Translation gives CASSKGQDTSGGSYEQYF.

This CDR3 is CAITPGRDTGELFF. The CDR3 DNA reads as TGTGCCATCACCCCAGGGAGGGACACCGGGGAGCTGTTTTTT. The chain recombines TRBV10-3 with TRBJ2-2; 7 nucleotides agree with TRBD2. Germline V gives CDR1 ENHRY, CDR2 SYGVKD. This CDR3 spans 14 amino acids. With 7 bases clipped from V and 3 bases from J, the junction kept 5 bases outside the gene matches.

The V and J genes are TRBV2 and TRBJ2-1; TRBD2 matches at 8 bases. V lost 7 bases, J lost 6 bases, and 8 bases stayed unmatched. Germline loops: CDR1 SNHLY, CDR2 FYNNEI. The CDR3 covers 14 residues. CDR3 in DNA: TGTGCCAGCAAGGGCGGGAGGTCCCCCAATGAGCAGTTCTTC. This gives the protein CASKGGRSPNEQFF.

This chain connects TRBV24-1 to TRBJ2-2; the D gene is possibly TRBD2 (5 bases). CDR3 length: 15 amino acids. Germline loops: CDR1 KGHDR, CDR2 SFDVKD. V was shortened by 1 base and J by 7 bases, with 12 bases between the two germline ends. The CDR3 loop reads CATSDLGLGLGELFF. The CDR3 DNA reads TGTGCCACCAGTGATTTAGGACTTGGCCTCGGGGAGCTGTTTTTT.

This clonotype was observed a few times. The gene calls are TRBV29-1 and TRBJ2-1, with D maybe TRBD2 (6 bases). This CDR3 contains 13 residues. V shed 4 bases and J shed 3 bases, with 10 bases lying between them. The germline V gene has CDR1 SQVTM and CDR2 ANQGSEA. CDR3 in amino acids: CSVVGGNYNEQFF. The CDR3 coding sequence is TGCAGCGTTGTGGGCGGGAACTACAATGAGCAGTTCTTC.

The rearrangement joins TRBV29-1 to TRBJ2-2; D tentatively fits TRBD1 or TRBD2 (5 bases each). Trimming shortened V by 7 bases and J by 2 bases, and 14 bases separated the two germline ends. CDR3 length equals 14 residues. Looked up from germline, CDR1 is SQVTM and CDR2 is ANQGSEA. CDR3 sequence: CSAPGATNTGELFF. In DNA, the CDR3 is TGCAGCGCGCCCGGGGCTACCAACACCGGGGAGCTGTTTTTT.

This clonotype was counted a single time. This chain uses TRBV20-1 with TRBJ2-7, with TRBD2 matching 7 bases. There are 13 residues in the CDR3. With 5 bases clipped from V and 3 bases from J, the junction kept 7 bases outside the gene matches. Germline V gene lookup returns CDR1 DFQATT and CDR2 SNEGSKA (reference sequence). CDR3 residues: CSAAASGLYEQYF. The CDR3 nucleotides are TGCAGTGCTGCAGCTAGCGGACTCTACGAGCAGTACTTC.

This sequence joins TRBV9 and TRBJ2-1; 7 bases are shared with TRBD2. The length of the CDR3 is 13 residues. V lost 1 base to trimming and J lost 12 bases; unmatched junction nucleotides: 7. CDR1 is SGDLS and CDR2 is YYNGEE in the germline V gene. The CDR3 coding sequence is TGTGCCAGCAGCGTACCCGGGACTACTGGGCAGTTCTTC. As protein: CASSVPGTTGQFF.

The genes are TRBV27 and TRBJ2-7; 12 bases line up with TRBD2. V was clipped by 5 bases and J by 7 bases; unmatched bases: 6. Germline V CDR1 and CDR2: MNHEY, SMNVEV (reference sequence). The CDR3 has 14 residues. The CDR3 region has the DNA TGTGCCAGCAGTCCCTGGACTAGCGGGGCAGAGCAGTACTTC. This gives the protein CASSPWTSGAEQYF.

The rearrangement links TRBV19 to TRBJ1-1; D ambiguous. CDR1 and CDR2 (germline): LNHDA, SQIVND (reference sequence). This CDR3 is 17 amino acids long. The germline V and J ends were trimmed by 1 base and 1 base, with 16 bases remaining between them. CDR3 bases: TGTGCCAGTAGTATAGGGCCGCTGGCAGACCCGAACACTGAAGCTTTCTTT. Translating gives CASSIGPLADPNTEAFF.

This chain joins TRBV27 and TRBJ1-4, with a tentative D call TRBD1 (5 bases). The length of the CDR3 is 13 residues. Germline-derived CDR1 and CDR2 are MNHEY and SMNVEV (reference sequence). V lost 5 bases and J 6 bases, leaving 10 bases between the germline ends. The CDR3 loop is CASSGGGDEKLFF. The CDR3 DNA is TGTGCCAGCAGTGGGGGGGGAGATGAAAAACTGTTTTTT.

This chain uses TRBV27 with TRBJ1-5; no clear D gene. The CDR3 loop spans 16 amino acids. The ends were cut back, 5 bases at V and 4 bases at J, with 18 bases in the middle. Germline CDR1 is MNHEY and CDR2 is SMNVEV (reference sequence). CDR3 bases: TGTGCCAGCAGTCCTCGAGGAGGGTGGCAGAATCAGCCCCAGCATTTT. Residues: CASSPRGGWQNQPQHF.

The CDR3 loop reads CSASFAEGNEQFF. DNA for the CDR3: TGCAGTGCTAGTTTTGCGGAGGGGAATGAGCAGTTCTTC. The chain employs TRBV20-1 and TRBJ2-1; D might be TRBD2 (6 bases). V was clipped by 3 bases and J by 7 bases, with 13 bases between them. This CDR3 spans 13 amino acids. The germline gives CDR1 DFQATT, CDR2 SNEGSKA (reference sequence).

The chain employs TRBV7-3 and TRBJ1-1; D gene unclear. V dropped 1 base and J dropped 0 bases, with 9 bases sitting between them. CDR1 and CDR2 from the germline V gene are SGHTA and FQGTGA. This CDR3 is built from 15 residues. In DNA, the CDR3 is TGTGCCAGCAGCTTAATCCGGCAGATGAACACTGAAGCTTTCTTT. This codes for CASSLIRQMNTEAFF.

The chain employs TRBV29-1 and TRBJ2-7; TRBD1 agrees at 8 bases. V shed 3 bases, J shed 5 bases, and the junction held 9 bases outside the gene matches. The germline V gene has CDR1 SQVTM and CDR2 ANQGSEA. CDR3 length: 14 residues. CDR3: CSVDARGRFNEQYF. CDR3 DNA sequence: TGCAGCGTTGATGCCAGGGGGCGTTTTAACGAGCAGTACTTC.

This clonotype was counted a single time. The CDR3 nucleotides read TGTGCCAGCAGCTTAGGACAGGTTGGATCTGGCTACACCTTC. This encodes CASSLGQVGSGYTF. V and J are TRBV7-9 and TRBJ1-2; perhaps TRBD1 as D (6 bases). V shed 1 base and J shed 7 bases, with 13 bases lying between them. The CDR3 is 14 amino acids. Germline CDR1 is SEHNR and CDR2 is FQNEAQ (reference sequence).

This rearrangement joins TRBV29-1 to TRBJ1-1; no clear D gene. The germline V gene encodes CDR1 SQVTM and CDR2 ANQGSEA. The CDR3 contains 10 residues. V was pared by 4 bases and J by 11 bases, with 11 bases between. CDR3 loop: CSVASVTAFF. CDR3 nucleotide sequence: TGCAGCGTTGCATCCGTCACTGCTTTCTTT.

Only a few counts were recorded for this clonotype. The chain joins TRBV11-2 to TRBJ2-3; 13 nucleotides match TRBD2. The CDR3 has 20 residues. V lost 4 bases, J lost 0 bases, and 13 bases stayed unmatched. Germline V gene data show CDR1 as SGHAT and CDR2 as FQNNGV. This chain's CDR3 is CASSWGLAGSPGGSTDTQYF. CDR3 DNA sequence: TGTGCCAGCAGCTGGGGACTAGCGGGATCCCCCGGGGGGAGCACAGATACGCAGTATTTT.